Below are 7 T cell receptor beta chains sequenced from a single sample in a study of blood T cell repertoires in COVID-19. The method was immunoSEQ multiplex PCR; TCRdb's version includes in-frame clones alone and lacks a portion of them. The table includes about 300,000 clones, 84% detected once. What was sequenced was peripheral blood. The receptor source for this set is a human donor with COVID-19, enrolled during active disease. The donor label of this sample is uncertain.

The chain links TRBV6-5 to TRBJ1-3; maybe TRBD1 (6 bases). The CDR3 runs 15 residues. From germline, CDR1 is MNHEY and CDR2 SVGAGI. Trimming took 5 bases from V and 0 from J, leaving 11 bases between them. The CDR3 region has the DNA TGTGCCAGCAGTCCAAGGACAGCCTCTGGAAACACCATATATTTT. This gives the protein CASSPRTASGNTIYF.

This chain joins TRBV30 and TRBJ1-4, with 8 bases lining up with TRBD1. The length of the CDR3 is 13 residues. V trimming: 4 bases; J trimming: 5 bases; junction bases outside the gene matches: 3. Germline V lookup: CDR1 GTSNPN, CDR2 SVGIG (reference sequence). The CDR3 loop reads CAWNRQGNEKLFF. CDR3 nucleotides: TGTGCCTGGAATAGACAGGGGAATGAAAAACTGTTTTTT.

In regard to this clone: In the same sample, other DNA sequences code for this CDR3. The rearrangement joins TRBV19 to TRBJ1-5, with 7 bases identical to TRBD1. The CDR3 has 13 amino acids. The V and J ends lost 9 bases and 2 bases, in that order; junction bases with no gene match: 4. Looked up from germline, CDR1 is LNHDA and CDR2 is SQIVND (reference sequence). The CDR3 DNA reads TGTGCCAGCAGACAGGGCGGCAATCAGCCCCAGCATTTT. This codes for CASRQGGNQPQHF.

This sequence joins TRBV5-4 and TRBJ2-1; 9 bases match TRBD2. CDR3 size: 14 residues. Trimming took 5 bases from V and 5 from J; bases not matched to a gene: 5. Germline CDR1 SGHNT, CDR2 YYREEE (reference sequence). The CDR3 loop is CASSWTSADNEQFF. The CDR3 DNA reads TGTGCCAGCAGTTGGACTAGCGCGGACAATGAGCAGTTCTTC.

The chain's CDR3 is CASSEVGQGAYEQYF. As DNA, the CDR3 is TGTGCCAGCAGTGAAGTTGGACAGGGGGCCTACGAGCAGTACTTC. J is TRBJ2-7 and V is TRBV6-1, with 10 bases lining up with TRBD1. The CDR3 totals 15 residues. Germline assignment: CDR1 MNHNS and CDR2 SASEGT. V trimming: 1 base; J trimming: 2 bases; junction bases outside the gene matches: 2.

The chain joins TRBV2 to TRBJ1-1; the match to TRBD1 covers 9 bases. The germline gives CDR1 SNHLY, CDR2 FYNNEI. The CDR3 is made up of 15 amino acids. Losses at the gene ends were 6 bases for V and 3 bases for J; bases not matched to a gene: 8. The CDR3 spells CASRTQQGADTEAFF. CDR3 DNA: TGTGCCAGCAGGACACAACAGGGGGCGGACACTGAAGCTTTCTTT. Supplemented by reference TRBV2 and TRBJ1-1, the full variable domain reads EPEVTQTPSHQVTQMGQEVILRCVPISNHLYFYWYRQILGQKVEFLVSFYNNEISEKSEIFDDQFSVERPDGSNFTLKIRSTKLEDSAMYFCASRTQQGADTEAFFGQGTRLTVV.

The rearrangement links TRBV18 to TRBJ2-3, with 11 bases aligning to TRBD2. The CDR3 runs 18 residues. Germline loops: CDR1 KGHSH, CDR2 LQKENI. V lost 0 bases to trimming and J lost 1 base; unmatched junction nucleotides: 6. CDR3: CASSPPSGRVMGTDTQYF. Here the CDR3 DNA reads TGTGCCAGCTCACCACCTAGCGGGAGGGTAATGGGCACAGATACGCAGTATTTT.